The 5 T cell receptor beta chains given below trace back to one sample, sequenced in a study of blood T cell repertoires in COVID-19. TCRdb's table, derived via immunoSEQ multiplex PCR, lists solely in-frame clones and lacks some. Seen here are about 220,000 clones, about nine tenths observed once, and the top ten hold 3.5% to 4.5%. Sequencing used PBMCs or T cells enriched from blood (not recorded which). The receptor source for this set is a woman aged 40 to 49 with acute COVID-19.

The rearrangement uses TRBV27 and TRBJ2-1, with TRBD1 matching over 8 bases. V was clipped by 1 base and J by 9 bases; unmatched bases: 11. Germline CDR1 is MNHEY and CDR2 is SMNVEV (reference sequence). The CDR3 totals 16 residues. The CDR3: CASSLLTGQGPAEQFF. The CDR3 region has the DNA TGTGCCAGCAGTTTATTGACCGGACAGGGACCGGCTGAGCAGTTCTTC.

The CDR3 bases are TGTGCCAGCAGCGTAGCTCAGTATGGGGAGCTGTTTTTT. Translation gives CASSVAQYGELFF. The chain uses TRBV9 and TRBJ2-2, with D unresolved. Trimming removed 0 bases from V and 8 bases from J, with 8 bases in between. The CDR3 extends over 13 amino acids. CDR1 is SGDLS, CDR2 YYNGEE, per germline.

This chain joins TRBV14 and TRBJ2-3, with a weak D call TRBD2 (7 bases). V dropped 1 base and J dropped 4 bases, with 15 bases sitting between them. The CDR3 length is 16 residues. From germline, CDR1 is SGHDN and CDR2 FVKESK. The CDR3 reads CASSQGRTGRADTQYF. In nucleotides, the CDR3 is TGTGCCAGCAGCCAAGGGAGAACAGGGAGGGCAGATACGCAGTATTTT.

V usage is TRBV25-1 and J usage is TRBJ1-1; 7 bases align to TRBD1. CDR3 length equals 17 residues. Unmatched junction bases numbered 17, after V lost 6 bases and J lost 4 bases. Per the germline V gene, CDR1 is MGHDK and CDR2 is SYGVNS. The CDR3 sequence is CASRRQGGMGSTTEAFF. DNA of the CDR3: TGTGCCAGCAGGAGACAGGGCGGGATGGGTTCGACCACTGAAGCTTTCTTT.

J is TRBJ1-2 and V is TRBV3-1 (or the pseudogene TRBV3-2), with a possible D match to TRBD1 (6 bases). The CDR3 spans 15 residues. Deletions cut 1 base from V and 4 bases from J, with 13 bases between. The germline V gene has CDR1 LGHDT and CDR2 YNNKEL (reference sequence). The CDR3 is CASSQGQAYVYGYTF. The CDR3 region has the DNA TGTGCCAGCAGCCAAGGACAGGCCTATGTCTATGGCTACACCTTC.